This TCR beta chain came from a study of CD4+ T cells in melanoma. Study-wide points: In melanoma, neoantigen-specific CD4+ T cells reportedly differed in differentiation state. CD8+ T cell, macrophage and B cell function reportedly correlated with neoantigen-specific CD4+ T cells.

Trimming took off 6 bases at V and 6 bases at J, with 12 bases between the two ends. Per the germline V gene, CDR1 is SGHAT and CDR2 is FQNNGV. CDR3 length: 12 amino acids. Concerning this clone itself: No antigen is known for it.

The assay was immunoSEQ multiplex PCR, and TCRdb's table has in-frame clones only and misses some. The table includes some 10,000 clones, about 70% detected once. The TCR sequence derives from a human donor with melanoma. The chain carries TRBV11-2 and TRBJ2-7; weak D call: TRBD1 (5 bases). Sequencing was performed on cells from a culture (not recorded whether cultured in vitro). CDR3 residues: CASRIWTIEQYF. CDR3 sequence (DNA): TGTGCCAGCAGGATTTGGACAATCGAGCAGTACTTC.